One and the same sample provided the 5 T cell receptor beta chains below, sequenced in a study of shared clonotypes between healthy human individuals. The method was immunoSEQ multiplex PCR; TCRdb's version includes in-frame clones alone and lacks a portion of them. The sample lists some 2.1 million clones; about 95% were seen once. Terminally differentiated effector memory CD45RA+ cells were excluded by CCR7 positive selection of CD45RO-negative cells. The sample was naive CD8+ T cells sorted from blood. The receptors were gathered from a man aged 18 to 29 in good health.

The V and J genes are TRBV19 and TRBJ2-3, with 10 bases aligning to TRBD1. Unmatched junction bases numbered 13, after V lost 3 bases and J lost 4 bases. This CDR3 region has 18 residues. From germline, CDR1 is LNHDA and CDR2 SQIVND (reference sequence). CDR3 sequence reads: CASSISRRDRGHADTQYF. CDR3 sequence (DNA): TGTGCCAGTAGTATTAGTCGCCGGGACAGGGGCCACGCAGATACGCAGTATTTT.

The chain recombines TRBV11-3 with TRBJ2-7; TRBD2 might be the D (5 bases). V was shortened by 3 bases and J by 3 bases, with 21 bases between the two germline ends. Germline V gene lookup returns CDR1 SGHNT and CDR2 YENEEA. This CDR3 region has 17 residues. CDR3 nucleotide sequence: TGTGCCAGCAGCTTTCCCCGTCCAACTCCGGGGAACTACGAGCAGTACTTC. Its translation is CASSFPRPTPGNYEQYF.

V and J are TRBV30 and TRBJ1-6; perhaps TRBD1 as D (6 bases). The V end was cut by 0 bases, the J end by 13 bases, with 16 bases between. Germline loops: CDR1 GTSNPN, CDR2 SVGIG (reference sequence). The CDR3 is made up of 14 amino acids. The CDR3 region is CAWSVGAGERPLHF. The CDR3 bases are TGTGCCTGGAGTGTTGGGGCAGGGGAGCGGCCCCTCCACTTT.

The chain combines TRBV21-1 with TRBJ2-5. TRBV21-1 is a pseudogene locus. CDR3 length equals 14 residues. CDR3 protein: CARNLGRDQETQYF. The CDR3 DNA is TGTGCCCGAAACCTCGGACGGGACCAAGAGACCCAGTACTTC.

This chain uses TRBV13 with TRBJ1-2, with 7 bases identical to TRBD1. Per the germline V gene, CDR1 is PRHDT and CDR2 is FYEKMQ (reference sequence). This CDR3 is 14 amino acids long. V lost 5 bases, J lost 4 bases, and 7 bases stayed unmatched. CDR3 coding DNA: TGTGCCAGCAGCCCTATGTGGACAGGCTATGGCTACACCTTC. It specifies CASSPMWTGYGYTF.